What follows are 24 T cell receptor beta chains derived from one specimen sequenced in a study of identifying expanded T cells in peripheral blood. Repertoires were generated with immunoSEQ multiplex PCR, while TCRdb's copy carries only in-frame clones and drops some. The sample has about 91,000 clones; about 90% are singletons. Sample: blood. The receptors stem from a person between 18 and 70 years old in good health.

The rearrangement uses TRBV18 and TRBJ2-5, with 8 bases matching TRBD2. V shed 2 bases, J shed 3 bases, and the junction held 5 bases outside the gene matches. The CDR3 is 15 amino acids. CDR1 is KGHSH, CDR2 LQKENI, per germline. The CDR3 bases are TGTGCCAGCTCACCAGTAGCGGGAATGAAAGAGACCCAGTACTTC. Protein product: CASSPVAGMKETQYF.

The sample holds one count of this clone. The chain joins TRBV5-1 to TRBJ2-5; possible D gene TRBD2, 5 bases. Germline lookup yields CDR1 SGHRS and CDR2 YFSETQ. This CDR3 contains 15 residues. V shed 0 bases and J shed 1 base, with 10 bases lying between them. CDR3 sequence reads: CASSLEGGLQETQYF. The CDR3 DNA follows: TGCGCCAGCAGCTTGGAGGGCGGGCTCCAAGAGACCCAGTACTTC.

V usage is TRBV30 and J usage is TRBJ2-5; unclear D gene. V lost 2 bases to trimming and J lost 4 bases, with 11 bases between them. CDR1 GTSNPN and CDR2 SVGIG come from the germline V gene (reference sequence). The CDR3 is made up of 13 amino acids. The CDR3 DNA reads TGTGCCTGGAGTAAGGATATGGGAGAGACCCAGTACTTC. Amino acid sequence: CAWSKDMGETQYF.

This chain uses TRBV9 with TRBJ2-3; the match to TRBD1 covers 7 bases. The CDR3 covers 14 residues. The ends lost 4 bases at V and 0 bases at J; junction bases unmatched: 2. Per germline, CDR1 SGDLS and CDR2 YYNGEE. The CDR3 coding sequence is TGTGCCAGCAGCCCGGGACAGAGCACAGATACGCAGTATTTT. Protein sequence: CASSPGQSTDTQYF.

A single count supports this clone. This chain links TRBV25-1 with TRBJ2-3, with 9 bases matching TRBD1. With V trimmed by 5 bases and J by 1 base, 10 bases remained unmatched. The CDR3 loop spans 17 amino acids. In germline, CDR1 is MGHDK, CDR2 SYGVNS. CDR3 loop: CASSFPTGGKGTDTQYF. As DNA, the CDR3 is TGTGCCAGCAGTTTTCCGACAGGGGGAAAGGGCACAGATACGCAGTATTTT.

The chain carries TRBV27 and TRBJ2-3; no clear D. The CDR3 runs to 12 residues. V lost 5 bases to trimming and J lost 2 bases, with 5 bases between them. Germline CDR1 is MNHEY and CDR2 is SMNVEV (reference sequence). Here the CDR3 DNA reads TGTGCCAGCAGTGGGGTCACAGATACGCAGTATTTT. It is translated as CASSGVTDTQYF.

The chain is built from TRBV28 and TRBJ2-5; a possible D gene is TRBD2 (6 bases). This CDR3 spans 13 amino acids. With 6 bases removed from V and 2 bases from J, the gap between germline ends came to 10 bases. Germline lookup yields CDR1 MDHEN and CDR2 SYDVKM. This chain's CDR3 is CASRGTLQETQYF. CDR3 coding DNA: TGTGCCAGCAGAGGGACTCTTCAAGAGACCCAGTACTTC.

The chain's CDR3 is CASSVGRGEGYF. In nucleotides, the CDR3 is TGTGCCAGCAGCGTTGGACGTGGCGAGGGGTACTTC. V usage is TRBV2 and J usage is TRBJ2-7; a weak D match, TRBD2 (5 bases). The V end lost 6 bases, the J end lost 12 bases, and 18 bases lay between the germline ends. Germline V gives CDR1 SNHLY, CDR2 FYNNEI. The CDR3 has 12 residues. Full variable domain (outside the CDR3, taken from reference TRBV2 and TRBJ2-7): EPEVTQTPSHQVTQMGQEVILRCVPISNHLYFYWYRQILGQKVEFLVSFYNNEISEKSEIFDDQFSVERPDGSNFTLKIRSTKLEDSAMYFCASSVGRGEGYFGPGTRLTVT.

V usage is TRBV5-1 and J usage is TRBJ2-1; perhaps TRBD1 as D (6 bases). The CDR3 has 13 amino acids. Germline-derived CDR1 and CDR2 are SGHRS and YFSETQ. The ends were cut back, 4 bases at V and 6 bases at J, with 11 bases in the middle. The chain's CDR3 is CASSRDKTNEQFF. In DNA form, the CDR3 reads TGCGCCAGCAGCCGGGACAAAACCAATGAGCAGTTCTTC.

J is TRBJ2-1 and V is TRBV9; D gene ambiguous. V lost 4 bases, J lost 9 bases, and 11 bases lay in between. This CDR3 contains 12 residues. In germline, CDR1 is SGDLS, CDR2 YYNGEE. For the CDR3, the DNA is TGTGCCAGCAGCTTTTCGTCGGGTGAGCAGTTCTTC. It encodes CASSFSSGEQFF.

This clone was seen a handful of times. The rearrangement links TRBV18 to TRBJ2-1; D is unresolved. V was shortened by 2 bases and J by 0 bases, with 8 bases between the two germline ends. This CDR3 is built from 15 residues. The germline gives CDR1 KGHSH, CDR2 LQKENI. CDR3 bases: TGTGCCAGCTCACCAGGGCAAGTCTCCTACAATGAGCAGTTCTTC. Protein: CASSPGQVSYNEQFF.

The chain recombines TRBV19 with TRBJ1-3; D gene uncertain. Germline loops: CDR1 LNHDA, CDR2 SQIVND (reference sequence). V lost 9 bases and J lost 0, with 9 bases in between. The CDR3 length is 13 residues. CDR3 sequence (DNA): TGTGCCAGCACGACGTACTCTGGAAACACCATATATTTT. Translation: CASTTYSGNTIYF.

The V and J genes are TRBV30 and TRBJ2-1, with D perhaps matching TRBD1 or TRBD2 (5 bases each). The V and J ends lost 3 bases and 1 base respectively, with 16 bases between them. The CDR3 loop spans 16 amino acids. In germline, CDR1 is GTSNPN, CDR2 SVGIG (reference sequence). The chain's CDR3 is CAWRSRDGASYNEQFF. The DNA for the CDR3 is TGTGCCTGGAGATCTCGGGACGGAGCTTCCTACAATGAGCAGTTCTTC.

This chain links TRBV6-5 with TRBJ1-2; D perhaps matches TRBD1 (6 bases). The germline V and J ends were trimmed by 6 bases and 7 bases, with 18 bases remaining between them. The germline gives CDR1 MNHEY, CDR2 SVGAGI. CDR3 length: 14 residues. The CDR3 loop is CASRIQGPVGGYTF. DNA for the CDR3: TGTGCCAGCAGAATCCAGGGGCCCGTGGGTGGCTACACCTTC.

This chain joins TRBV7-9 and TRBJ2-1, with D perhaps matching TRBD1 or TRBD2 (5 bases each). V was pared by 2 bases and J by 4 bases, with 12 bases between. CDR3 size: 15 residues. CDR1 is SEHNR, CDR2 FQNEAQ, per germline (reference sequence). CDR3 coding DNA: TGTGCCAGCAGCTTAAGGGACCGTATTTACAATGAGCAGTTCTTC. Amino acid sequence: CASSLRDRIYNEQFF.

About this clone itself: Its ends do not fully match the called genes, so a read error is possible. The chain uses TRBV7-2 and TRBJ2-7; D possibly corresponds to TRBD2 (6 bases). Germline CDR1 SGHTA, CDR2 FQGNSA. This CDR3 is 13 amino acids long. CDR3 sequence: CASSLGVAGLLLF. CDR3 nucleotide sequence: TGTGCCAGCAGCTTAGGGGTGGCGGGACTCCTGCTTTTC. The full variable domain, with the rest looked up from reference TRBV7-2 and TRBJ2-7, is GAGVSQSPSNKVTEKGKDVELRCDPISGHTALYWYRQSLGQGLEFLIYFQGNSAPDKSGLPSDRFSAERTGGSVSTLTIQRTQQEDSAVYLCASSLGVAGLLLFGPGTRLTVT.

This sequence joins TRBV7-9 and TRBJ2-5; D remains unclear. CDR3 length: 14 amino acids. Between the trimmed V and J ends, which lost 1 base and 1 base, there was a span of 7 bases. The germline gives CDR1 SEHNR, CDR2 FQNEAQ (reference sequence). The CDR3 DNA is TGTGCCAGCAGCTTAGGGTCAGCCCAAGAGACCCAGTACTTC. Amino acid sequence: CASSLGSAQETQYF. The variable domain in full, with the rest retrieved from reference TRBV7-9 and TRBJ2-5, is DTGVSQNPRHKITKRGQNVTFRCDPISEHNRLYWYRQTLGQGPEFLTYFQNEAQLEKSRLLSDRFSAERPKGSFSTLEIQRTEQGDSAMYLCASSLGSAQETQYFGPGTRLLVL.

V gene TRBV18 combines with J gene TRBJ2-1; TRBD2 aligns across 8 bases. With 4 bases clipped from V and 6 bases from J, the junction kept 5 bases outside the gene matches. The CDR3 runs 14 residues. In germline, CDR1 is KGHSH, CDR2 LQKENI. The CDR3 DNA is TGTGCCAGCTCACTAGCGGGGTCCGTCAATGAGCAGTTCTTC. Its protein is CASSLAGSVNEQFF.

The chain carries TRBV5-1 and TRBJ2-7, with D unclear. V was trimmed by 3 bases and J by 0 bases, leaving 4 bases between them. CDR3 length: 12 amino acids. The germline V gene has CDR1 SGHRS and CDR2 YFSETQ. The CDR3 loop is CASSSHSYEQYF. The CDR3, as DNA: TGCGCCAGCAGCTCCCACTCCTACGAGCAGTACTTC.

This clone came up once. The chain recombines TRBV30 with TRBJ1-2; the D gene is possibly TRBD1 (6 bases). The V and J ends lost 1 base and 5 bases respectively, with 17 bases between them. Germline CDR1 is GTSNPN and CDR2 is SVGIG (reference sequence). CDR3 length: 15 amino acids. This CDR3 is CAWSGTRGEGYGYTF. In DNA, the CDR3 is TGTGCCTGGAGTGGGACCAGGGGTGAAGGGTATGGCTACACCTTC. Supplemented by reference TRBV30 and TRBJ1-2, the full variable domain reads SQTIHQWPATLVQPVGSPLSLECTVEGTSNPNLYWYRQAAGRGLQLLFYSVGIGQISSEVPQNLSASRPQDRQFILSSKKLLLSDSGFYLCAWSGTRGEGYGYTFGSGTRLTVV.

This chain links TRBV7-9 with TRBJ1-2, with D hard to call. Germline-derived CDR1 and CDR2 are SEHNR and FQNEAQ (reference sequence). CDR3 size: 19 residues. V gave up 5 bases and J gave up 5 bases, with 30 bases separating them. The CDR3 DNA follows: TGTGCCAGCAGCCACCCATCGGTTTCAGAAGGCAAAATATGGTATGGCTACACCTTC. It yields the protein CASSHPSVSEGKIWYGYTF.

This clone was seen a single time. Here the CDR3 reads CASSSSSYEQYF. The DNA for the CDR3 is TGTGCCAGCAGTTCGAGCTCCTACGAGCAGTACTTC. V usage is TRBV27 and J usage is TRBJ2-7; D is uncertain. This CDR3 comprises 12 residues. With 4 bases removed from V and 0 bases from J, the gap between germline ends came to 4 bases. Germline V gene data show CDR1 as MNHEY and CDR2 as SMNVEV (reference sequence).

This sequence joins TRBV30 and TRBJ2-7; D could derive from TRBD1 or TRBD2 (5 bases each). The V end was cut by 1 base, the J end by 4 bases, with 23 bases between. The CDR3 extends over 17 amino acids. Germline CDR1 is GTSNPN and CDR2 is SVGIG (reference sequence). The DNA of the CDR3 is TGTGCCTGGAGTGCAACGTTTTATGGGGGTAAAGAATACGAGCAGTACTTC. Translating it yields CAWSATFYGGKEYEQYF.

In this sample, this clone turned up a few times. The CDR3 DNA is TGTGCCAGCAGCAGAAGCGCGGCCTACAATGAGCAGTTCTTC. The encoded protein is CASSRSAAYNEQFF. V gene TRBV7-2 combines with J gene TRBJ2-1, with D unclear. The V end was cut by 5 bases, the J end by 2 bases, with 10 bases between. The CDR3 loop spans 14 amino acids. In germline, CDR1 is SGHTA, CDR2 FQGNSA.